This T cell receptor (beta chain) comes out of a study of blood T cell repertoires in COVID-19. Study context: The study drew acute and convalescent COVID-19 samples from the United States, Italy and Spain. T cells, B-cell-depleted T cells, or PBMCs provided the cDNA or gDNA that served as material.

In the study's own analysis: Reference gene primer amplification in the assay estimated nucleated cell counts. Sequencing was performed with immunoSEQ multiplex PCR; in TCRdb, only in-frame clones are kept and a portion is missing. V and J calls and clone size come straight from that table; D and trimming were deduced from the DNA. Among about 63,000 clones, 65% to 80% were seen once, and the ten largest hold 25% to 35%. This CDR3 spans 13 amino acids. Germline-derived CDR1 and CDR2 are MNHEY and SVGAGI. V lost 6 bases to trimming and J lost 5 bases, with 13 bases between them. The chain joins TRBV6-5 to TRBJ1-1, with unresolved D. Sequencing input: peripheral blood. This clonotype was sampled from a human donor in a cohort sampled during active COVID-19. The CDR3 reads CASRPTSGTEAFF. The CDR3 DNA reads TGTGCCAGCAGGCCTACATCGGGGACTGAAGCTTTCTTT.